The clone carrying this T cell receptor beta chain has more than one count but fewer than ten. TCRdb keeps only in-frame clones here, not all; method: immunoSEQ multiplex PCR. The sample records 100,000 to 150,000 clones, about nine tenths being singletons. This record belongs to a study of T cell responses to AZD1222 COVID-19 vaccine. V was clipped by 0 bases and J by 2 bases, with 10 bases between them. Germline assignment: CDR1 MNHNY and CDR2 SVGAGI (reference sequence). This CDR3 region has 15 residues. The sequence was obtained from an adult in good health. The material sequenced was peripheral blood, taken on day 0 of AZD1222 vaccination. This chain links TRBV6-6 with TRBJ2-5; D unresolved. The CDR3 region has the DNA TGTGCCAGCAGTTACTCGAAGGAGAATCAAGAGACCCAGTACTTC. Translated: CASSYSKENQETQYF.